A single sample gave rise to the 27 T cell receptor beta chains below, sequenced in a study of T cell responses to AZD1222 COVID-19 vaccine (dated by TCRdb to about 2021). The protocol used for the library was the immunoSEQ multiplex PCR assay. TCRdb took this table from immuneACCESS and kept in-frame rearrangements with V and J called. Such tables lack part of the clones; where checked against another copy, unresolved V genes explain under half of the gap, and the rest is unexplained. This sample is represented by under 200,000 clones; around 92% of them were singletons. The ten largest account for roughly 10% of the sample. This specimen's time point label, interpreted: baseline before first vaccination. The sequencing used peripheral blood, collected on day 0 of AZD1222 vaccination. These receptors all come from an adult in good health.

This chain connects TRBV9 to TRBJ2-7; D might be TRBD2 (5 bases). Trimming removed 2 bases at V and 3 bases at J, with 15 bases between. The CDR3 covers 15 residues. Germline CDR1 and CDR2: SGDLS and YYNGEE. CDR3 region: CASSVSGSAGYEQYF. The CDR3, as DNA: TGTGCCAGCAGCGTTTCTGGGTCGGCGGGCTACGAGCAGTACTTC.

The CDR3 bases are TGTGCCAGCAGCCAAAAAGGGGGACAGGCCGATTTGGAGCAGTTCTTC. As protein: CASSQKGGQADLEQFF. The chain links TRBV3-1 (or the pseudogene TRBV3-2) to TRBJ2-1; 8 positions match TRBD1. This CDR3 region has 16 residues. The germline V gene has CDR1 LGHDT and CDR2 YNNKEL (reference sequence). V lost 2 bases and J lost 10; bases outside the gene matches: 13.

This clone was observed a few times. The rearrangement joins TRBV19 to TRBJ1-1; 10 bases map to TRBD1. Germline CDR1 LNHDA, CDR2 SQIVND (reference sequence). Trimming at V came to 5 bases and at J to 7 bases, leaving 4 bases not matched to a gene. The CDR3 spans 13 residues. The CDR3 here is CASSDRGRSEAFF. The CDR3 bases are TGTGCCAGTAGTGACAGGGGGCGAAGTGAAGCTTTCTTT. The whole variable domain, remainder taken from reference TRBV19 and TRBJ1-1, is DGGITQSPKYLFRKEGQNVTLSCEQNLNHDAMYWYRQDPGQGLRLIYYSQIVNDFQKGDIAEGYSVSREKKESFPLTVTSAQKNPTAFYLCASSDRGRSEAFFGQGTRLTVV.

This chain joins TRBV27 and TRBJ1-2; 7 bases are shared with TRBD1. After removal of 2 bases from V and 4 bases from J, the junction contained 7 bases not matched to a gene. Germline loops: CDR1 MNHEY, CDR2 SMNVEV (reference sequence). The CDR3 is 15 amino acids. The CDR3: CASSLTGASGYGYTF. In DNA form, the CDR3 reads TGTGCCAGCAGTTTAACAGGGGCGTCCGGCTATGGCTACACCTTC.

J is TRBJ1-5 and V is TRBV19, with a weak D call TRBD1 (5 bases). CDR3 length equals 15 residues. Germline V gene lookup returns CDR1 LNHDA and CDR2 SQIVND (reference sequence). V was shortened by 2 bases and J by 1 base, with 9 bases between the two germline ends. CDR3 sequence (DNA): TGTGCCAGTAGTATATCTAGGGGAAGCAATCAGCCCCAGCATTTT. Its translation is CASSISRGSNQPQHF.

This chain connects TRBV23-1 to TRBJ1-1; TRBD1 might be the D (6 bases). TRBV23-1 is flagged as an ORF with uncertain function. The CDR3 has 15 residues. V shed 6 bases and J shed 6 bases, with 20 bases lying between them. The chain's CDR3 is CASRGQTPWLAEAFF. CDR3 nucleotides: TGCGCCAGCAGAGGACAGACCCCGTGGTTGGCTGAAGCTTTCTTT.

The V gene is TRBV27, the J gene TRBJ1-1; D call uncertain. The germline CDR1 and CDR2 sequences are MNHEY and SMNVEV (reference sequence). Trimming cost V 6 bases and J 1 base, with 9 bases left between them. This CDR3 has 13 amino acids. CDR3 region: CASRFSGNTEAFF. Written as DNA, the CDR3 is TGTGCCAGCAGATTCAGTGGGAACACTGAAGCTTTCTTT.

The gene calls are TRBV27 and TRBJ2-7; the match to TRBD2 covers 15 bases. Germline loops: CDR1 MNHEY, CDR2 SMNVEV (reference sequence). Losses at the gene ends were 5 bases for V and 7 bases for J; bases not matched to a gene: 12. The CDR3 is made up of 17 amino acids. The CDR3 DNA reads as TGTGCCAGCAGTCCCCCCCCCGGGACTAGCGGGAGGCGGGAGCAGTACTTC. It encodes CASSPPPGTSGRREQYF.

The V and J genes are TRBV19 and TRBJ1-5; no clear D. Germline V lookup: CDR1 LNHDA, CDR2 SQIVND (reference sequence). V was trimmed by 0 bases and J by 0 bases, leaving 6 bases between them. There are 15 residues in the CDR3. The CDR3 coding sequence is TGTGCCAGTAGTATAGACCGGTATAGCAATCAGCCCCAGCATTTT. It specifies CASSIDRYSNQPQHF.

The chain links TRBV27 to TRBJ2-5; D remains ambiguous. The V end was cut by 3 bases, the J end by 5 bases, with 19 bases between. CDR1 is MNHEY, CDR2 SMNVEV, per germline (reference sequence). The CDR3 totals 16 residues. CDR3 amino acids: CASSFGRGRLWETQYF. In DNA, the CDR3 is TGTGCCAGCAGTTTTGGTCGCGGCAGGTTGTGGGAGACCCAGTACTTC.

This chain links TRBV10-2 with TRBJ2-7; a weak D match, TRBD2 (7 bases). This CDR3 is built from 14 residues. The V and J ends lost 4 bases and 6 bases respectively, with 16 bases between them. Germline loops: CDR1 WSHSY, CDR2 SAAADI. Here the CDR3 reads CASSGAGEGLEQYF. The CDR3 DNA reads TGCGCCAGCAGTGGGGCAGGGGAGGGTCTCGAGCAGTACTTC.

This chain joins TRBV27 and TRBJ1-4, with TRBD1 matching 12 bases. Germline-derived CDR1 and CDR2 are MNHEY and SMNVEV (reference sequence). J lost 7 bases, V lost 5 bases, and 17 bases had no gene match. The length of the CDR3 is 19 residues. The CDR3 bases are TGTGCCAGCAGTCCAACGAAGGGACAGGGGGCTTGGTGGGCTGAAAAACTGTTTTTT. Protein: CASSPTKGQGAWWAEKLFF.

The chain links TRBV20-1 to TRBJ2-4; D is undetermined. There are 11 residues in the CDR3. Deletions cut 7 bases from V and 3 bases from J, with 7 bases between. CDR1 is DFQATT and CDR2 is SNEGSKA in the germline V gene (reference sequence). CDR3 loop: CSGVGKNIQYF. CDR3 nucleotides: TGCAGTGGGGTAGGCAAAAACATTCAGTACTTC.

This clone was detected only once. The rearrangement joins TRBV24-1 to TRBJ1-4, with D possibly matching TRBD1 (5 bases). V was shortened by 2 bases and J by 8 bases, with 11 bases between the two germline ends. There are 14 residues in the CDR3. CDR1 is KGHDR and CDR2 is SFDVKD in the germline V gene. CDR3 region: CATSDSRRGEKLFF. The CDR3 nucleotides are TGTGCCACCAGTGATTCCCGACGGGGGGAAAAACTGTTTTTT.

The chain has TRBV18 and TRBJ2-2, with 9 nucleotides matching TRBD1. Germline V gene data show CDR1 as KGHSH and CDR2 as LQKENI. The ends lost 9 bases at V and 5 bases at J; junction bases unmatched: 10. There are 15 residues in the CDR3. The DNA of the CDR3 is TGTGCCAGTCAAGCCGGGACAGGGTGGACCGGGGAGCTGTTTTTT. It codes for CASQAGTGWTGELFF.

The V and J genes are TRBV6-2 or TRBV6-3 and TRBJ1-5; D gene uncertain. V was pared by 3 bases and J by 1 base, with 10 bases between. Germline V gives CDR1 MNHEY, CDR2 SVGEGT. The CDR3 runs 15 residues. The CDR3 bases are TGTGCCAGCAGTTATTTTGTGGGCAGCAATCAGCCCCAGCATTTT. This gives the protein CASSYFVGSNQPQHF.

The chain joins TRBV5-8 to TRBJ2-3; the D is unclear. Trimming removed 0 bases from V and 4 bases from J, with 6 bases in between. CDR3 size: 13 residues. Germline lookup yields CDR1 SGHTS and CDR2 YDEGEE. The CDR3: CASSLARADTQYF. The CDR3 nucleotides read TGTGCCAGCAGCTTGGCTAGGGCAGATACGCAGTATTTT.

V is TRBV7-3 and J is TRBJ1-1; no firm D call. Germline V gene data show CDR1 as SGHTA and CDR2 as FQGTGA. V was shortened by 1 base and J by 0 bases, with 3 bases between the two germline ends. The length of the CDR3 is 13 residues. Here the CDR3 reads CASSLIMNTEAFF. Written as DNA, the CDR3 is TGTGCCAGCAGCTTAATTATGAACACTGAAGCTTTCTTT.

The genes are TRBV11-3 and TRBJ2-3, with 13 bases matching TRBD2. Per the germline V gene, CDR1 is SGHNT and CDR2 is YENEEA. The CDR3 has 19 residues. Trimming took 2 bases from V and 2 from J; bases not matched to a gene: 10. The CDR3, as DNA: TGTGCCAGCAGCTTATCCACCAAGGGACTAGCGGGATACACAGATACGCAGTATTTT. It codes for CASSLSTKGLAGYTDTQYF. The whole variable domain, filled in from reference TRBV11-3 and TRBJ2-3, reads EAGVVQSPRYKIIEKKQPVAFWCNPISGHNTLYWYLQNLGQGPELLIRYENEEAVDDSQLPKDRFSAERLKGVDSTLKIQPAELGDSAVYLCASSLSTKGLAGYTDTQYFGPGTRLTVL.

This chain joins TRBV19 and TRBJ1-2, with D unresolved. The CDR3 extends over 14 amino acids. Trimming removed 6 bases from V and 3 bases from J, with 14 bases in between. Germline CDR1 and CDR2: LNHDA and SQIVND (reference sequence). CDR3 sequence (DNA): TGTGCCAGTAGGAAGACAATTTCCGACTATGGCTACACCTTC. Translating it yields CASRKTISDYGYTF. The full variable domain, rest sourced from reference TRBV19 and TRBJ1-2, is DGGITQSPKYLFRKEGQNVTLSCEQNLNHDAMYWYRQDPGQGLRLIYYSQIVNDFQKGDIAEGYSVSREKKESFPLTVTSAQKNPTAFYLCASRKTISDYGYTFGSGTRLTVV.

The chain employs TRBV9 and TRBJ1-2; D is unresolved. The V and J ends lost 0 bases and 10 bases respectively, with 22 bases between them. Germline V lookup: CDR1 SGDLS, CDR2 YYNGEE. CDR3 length: 16 residues. The DNA for the CDR3 is TGTGCCAGCAGCGTAGGAGGAGATCTGGGTCCAGTTGCCTACACCTTC. Amino acids: CASSVGGDLGPVAYTF.

This rearrangement joins TRBV28 to TRBJ2-6; D call uncertain. V lost 8 bases to trimming and J lost 3 bases, with 14 bases between them. CDR1 MDHEN and CDR2 SYDVKM come from the germline V gene. This CDR3 has 15 residues. The CDR3 sequence: CASGIPIGGANVLTF. CDR3 DNA: TGTGCCAGCGGCATTCCGATCGGTGGGGCCAACGTCCTGACTTTC.

The gene calls are TRBV6-1 and TRBJ2-7, with 7 bases identical to TRBD1. Germline lookup yields CDR1 MNHNS and CDR2 SASEGT. CDR3 length: 13 amino acids. V trimming: 7 bases; J trimming: 3 bases; junction bases outside the gene matches: 6. CDR3 residues: CASTRTGNYEQYF. The CDR3 nucleotides are TGTGCCAGCACAAGGACAGGCAACTACGAGCAGTACTTC.

V gene TRBV7-8 combines with J gene TRBJ2-7, with a tentative D call TRBD2 (5 bases). CDR3 length: 15 residues. Between the trimmed V and J ends, which lost 1 base and 1 base, there was a span of 11 bases. Germline V gene data show CDR1 as SGHVS and CDR2 as FQNEAQ. The CDR3: CASSLGQAVSYEQYF. CDR3 bases: TGTGCCAGCAGCTTAGGTCAAGCGGTATCCTACGAGCAGTACTTC.

The chain recombines TRBV9 with TRBJ2-3, with D perhaps TRBD2 (6 bases). V lost 0 bases and J lost 1, with 12 bases in between. Germline V gene lookup returns CDR1 SGDLS and CDR2 YYNGEE. The CDR3 sequence is 16 residues long. The CDR3 DNA sequence: TGTGCCAGCAGCGTAGGGCTCGCTAGCGGCACAGATACGCAGTATTTT. Translated: CASSVGLASGTDTQYF.

This chain joins TRBV19 and TRBJ2-7; a possible D gene is TRBD1 (6 bases). V was pared by 5 bases and J by 4 bases, with 15 bases between. The CDR3 length is 14 residues. Germline V gene lookup returns CDR1 LNHDA and CDR2 SQIVND (reference sequence). This CDR3 reads CASSSAGDTYEQYF. CDR3 sequence (DNA): TGTGCCAGTAGTTCGGCAGGGGATACGTACGAGCAGTACTTC. Complete variable domain (other parts from reference TRBV19 and TRBJ2-7): DGGITQSPKYLFRKEGQNVTLSCEQNLNHDAMYWYRQDPGQGLRLIYYSQIVNDFQKGDIAEGYSVSREKKESFPLTVTSAQKNPTAFYLCASSSAGDTYEQYFGPGTRLTVT.

V is TRBV29-1 and J is TRBJ1-2; D is uncertain. CDR1 SQVTM and CDR2 ANQGSEA come from the germline V gene. The CDR3 contains 13 residues. Trimming took 8 bases from V and 4 from J, leaving 17 bases between them. Written as DNA, the CDR3 is TGCAGCACCCTCGGAGGGTATCCCTATGGCTACACCTTC. It specifies CSTLGGYPYGYTF.